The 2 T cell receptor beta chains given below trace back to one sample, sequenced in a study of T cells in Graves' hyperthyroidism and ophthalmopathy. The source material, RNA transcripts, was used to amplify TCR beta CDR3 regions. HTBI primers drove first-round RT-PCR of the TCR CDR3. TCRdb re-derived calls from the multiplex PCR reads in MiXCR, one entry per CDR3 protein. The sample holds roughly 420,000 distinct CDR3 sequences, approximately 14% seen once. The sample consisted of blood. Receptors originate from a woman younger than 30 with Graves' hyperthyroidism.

CDR3 protein: CASSVGTSGVRETQYF. CDR3 coding DNA: TGTGCCAGCAGCGTAGGGACTAGCGGGGTTAGGGAGACCCAGTACTTC. The V gene is TRBV9, the J gene TRBJ2-5; 12 positions agree with TRBD2. Germline V gives CDR1 SGDLS, CDR2 YYNGEE. V shed 0 bases and J 5 bases; nucleotides not matched to a gene: 5. CDR3 size: 16 residues.

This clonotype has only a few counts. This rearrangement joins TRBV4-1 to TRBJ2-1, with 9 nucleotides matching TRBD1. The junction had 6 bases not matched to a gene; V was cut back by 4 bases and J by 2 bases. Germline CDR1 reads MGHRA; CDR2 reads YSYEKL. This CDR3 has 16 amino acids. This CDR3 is CASSRNRQGAYNEQFF. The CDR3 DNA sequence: TGCGCCAGCAGCCGAAATCGACAGGGGGCCTACAATGAGCAGTTCTTC.